This T cell receptor (beta chain) is from a study of graft-versus-host responses after intestinal transplantation. For the study at large: Each transplant was multivisceral, liver-intestinal, or isolated intestinal.

Regarding this clone: The antigen remains unidentified.

Study-wide results and caveats: With peak circulating GvH clone levels came an association with early post-transplant HvG declines.

The table came from immunoSEQ multiplex PCR; TCRdb's copy has only in-frame clones and leaves some out. The table lists approximately 120,000 clones, roughly nine tenths of them singletons. Trimming took 4 bases from V and 2 from J, leaving 8 bases between them. The germline CDR1 and CDR2 sequences are LNHDA and SQIVND (reference sequence). CDR3 length equals 13 residues. V usage is TRBV19 and J usage is TRBJ1-1; no clear D. This TCR came from a human donor who received an intestinal transplant. The sequenced sample was unstimulated CD4+ T cells sorted from spleen or lymph node cells, obtained before intestinal transplant. CDR3 amino acids: CASSTKVNTEAFF. The DNA for the CDR3 is TGTGCCAGTAGTACCAAGGTTAACACTGAAGCTTTCTTT.